This record covers a single T cell receptor beta chain. Its antigen is unidentified. This specimen belongs to a study of CD8 T cells in ankylosing spondylitis. Regarding the study as a whole: There was reportedly significant enrichment of clones that were disease-linked in matched ankylosing spondylitis synovial fluid. Previous work reported some of these motif variants in the synovial fluid and blood of reactive arthritis.

TCRdb re-called the 5' RACE reads with MiXCR, one entry per CDR3 protein. The sample records hundreds of thousands of distinct CDR3 sequences, roughly 20% being singletons. This receptor was taken from a male donor with ankylosing spondylitis or in good health (not recorded which). The sample consisted of blood, either unsorted or a sorted T cell fraction (not recorded which).

CDR3 sequence: CASSLRVGANVLTF. The DNA of the CDR3 is TGTGCCAGCAGCTTACGGGTTGGGGCCAACGTCCTGACTTTC. The V gene is TRBV7-6, the J gene TRBJ2-6, with no clear D. The CDR3 is 14 residues long. Per the germline V gene, CDR1 is SGHVS and CDR2 is FNYEAQ. Deletions cut 2 bases from V and 3 bases from J, with 5 bases between.